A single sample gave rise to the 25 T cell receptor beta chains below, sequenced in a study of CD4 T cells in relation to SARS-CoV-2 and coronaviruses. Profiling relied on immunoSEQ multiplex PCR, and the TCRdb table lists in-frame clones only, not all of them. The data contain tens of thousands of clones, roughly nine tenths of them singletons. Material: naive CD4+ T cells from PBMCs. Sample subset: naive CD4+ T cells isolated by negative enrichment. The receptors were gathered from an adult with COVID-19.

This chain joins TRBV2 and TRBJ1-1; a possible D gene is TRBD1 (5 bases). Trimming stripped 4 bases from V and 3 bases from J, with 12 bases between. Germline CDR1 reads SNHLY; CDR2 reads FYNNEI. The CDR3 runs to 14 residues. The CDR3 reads CASSVLRVDTEAFF. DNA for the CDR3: TGTGCCAGCAGTGTGCTCAGGGTCGACACTGAAGCTTTCTTT.

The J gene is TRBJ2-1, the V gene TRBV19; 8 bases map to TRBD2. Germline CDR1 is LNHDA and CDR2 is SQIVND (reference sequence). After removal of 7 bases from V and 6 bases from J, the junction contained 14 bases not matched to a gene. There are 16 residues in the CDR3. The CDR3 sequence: CASKWSGRTGSNEQFF. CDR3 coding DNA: TGTGCCAGTAAATGGAGCGGGAGAACGGGCAGCAATGAGCAGTTCTTC.

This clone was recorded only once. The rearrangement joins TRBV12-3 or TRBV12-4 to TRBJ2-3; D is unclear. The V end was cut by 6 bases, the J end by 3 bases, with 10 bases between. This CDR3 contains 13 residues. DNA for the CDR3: TGTGCCAGCAGCTGGGGTGGGACAGATACGCAGTATTTT. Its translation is CASSWGGTDTQYF.

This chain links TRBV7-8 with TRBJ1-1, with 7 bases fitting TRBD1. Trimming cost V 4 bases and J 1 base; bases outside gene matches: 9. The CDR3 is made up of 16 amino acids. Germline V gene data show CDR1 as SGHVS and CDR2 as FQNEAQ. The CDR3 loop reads CASSSRLDRTNTEAFF. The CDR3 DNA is TGTGCCAGCAGCTCACGACTGGACAGGACGAACACTGAAGCTTTCTTT. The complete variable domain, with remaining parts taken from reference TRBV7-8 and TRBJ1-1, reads GAGVSQSPRYKVAKRGQDVALRCDPISGHVSLFWYQQALGQGPEFLTYFQNEAQLDKSGLPSDRFFAERPEGSVSTLKIQRTQQEDSAVYLCASSSRLDRTNTEAFFGQGTRLTVV.

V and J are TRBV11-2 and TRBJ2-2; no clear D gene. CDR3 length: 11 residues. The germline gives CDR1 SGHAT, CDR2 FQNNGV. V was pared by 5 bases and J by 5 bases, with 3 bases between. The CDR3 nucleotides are TGTGCCAGCAGCGTTACCGGGGAGCTGTTTTTT. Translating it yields CASSVTGELFF.

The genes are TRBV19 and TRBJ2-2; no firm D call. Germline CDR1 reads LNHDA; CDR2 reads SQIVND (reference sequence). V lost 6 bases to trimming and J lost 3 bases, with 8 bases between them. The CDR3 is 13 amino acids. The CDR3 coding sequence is TGTGCCAGTAGGGGCAGCGACACCGGGGAGCTGTTTTTT. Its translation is CASRGSDTGELFF.

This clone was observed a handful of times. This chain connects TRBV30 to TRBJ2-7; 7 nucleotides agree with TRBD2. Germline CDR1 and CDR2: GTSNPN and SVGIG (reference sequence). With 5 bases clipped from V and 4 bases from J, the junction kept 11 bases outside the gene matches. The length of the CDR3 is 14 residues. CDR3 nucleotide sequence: TGTGCCTGGGGCAGGCGTCTAGCGGAGTACGAGCAGTACTTC. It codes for CAWGRRLAEYEQYF.

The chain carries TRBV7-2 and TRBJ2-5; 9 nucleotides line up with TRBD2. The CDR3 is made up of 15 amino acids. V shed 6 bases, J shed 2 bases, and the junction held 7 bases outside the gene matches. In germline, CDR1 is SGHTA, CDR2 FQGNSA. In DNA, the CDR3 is TGTGCCAGCAGAAAGAGCGGGAGGAGACAAGAGACCCAGTACTTC. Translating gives CASRKSGRRQETQYF.

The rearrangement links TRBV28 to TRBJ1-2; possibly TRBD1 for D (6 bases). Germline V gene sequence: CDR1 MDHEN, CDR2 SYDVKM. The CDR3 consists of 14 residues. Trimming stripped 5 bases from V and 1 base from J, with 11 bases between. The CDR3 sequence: CASSGGQLNYGYTF. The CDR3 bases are TGTGCCAGCAGTGGCGGACAGCTTAACTATGGCTACACCTTC.

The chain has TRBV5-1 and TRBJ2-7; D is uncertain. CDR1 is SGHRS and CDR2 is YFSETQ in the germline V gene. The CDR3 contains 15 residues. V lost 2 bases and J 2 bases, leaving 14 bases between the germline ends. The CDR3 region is CASSFLGSSTYEQYF. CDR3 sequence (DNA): TGCGCCAGCAGCTTTTTGGGCAGCTCAACCTACGAGCAGTACTTC. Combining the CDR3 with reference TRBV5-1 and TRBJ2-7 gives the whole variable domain KAGVTQTPRYLIKTRGQQVTLSCSPISGHRSVSWYQQTPGQGLQFLFEYFSETQRNKGNFPGRFSGRQFSNSRSEMNVSTLELGDSALYLCASSFLGSSTYEQYFGPGTRLTVT.

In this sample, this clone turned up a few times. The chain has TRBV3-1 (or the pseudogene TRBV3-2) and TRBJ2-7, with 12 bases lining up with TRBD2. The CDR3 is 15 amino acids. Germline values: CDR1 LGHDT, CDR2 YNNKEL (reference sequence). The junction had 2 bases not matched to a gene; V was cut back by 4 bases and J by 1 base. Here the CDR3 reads CASSRGLAGSYEQYF. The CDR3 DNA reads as TGTGCCAGCAGCCGTGGACTAGCGGGATCCTACGAGCAGTACTTC.

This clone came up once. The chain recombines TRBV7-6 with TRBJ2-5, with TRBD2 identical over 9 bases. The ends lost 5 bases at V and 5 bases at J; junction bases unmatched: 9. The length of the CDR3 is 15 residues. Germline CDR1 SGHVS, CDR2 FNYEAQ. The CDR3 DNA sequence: TGTGCCAGCAGCGCCTGGCTAGCGGGAATGGAGACCCAGTACTTC. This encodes CASSAWLAGMETQYF.

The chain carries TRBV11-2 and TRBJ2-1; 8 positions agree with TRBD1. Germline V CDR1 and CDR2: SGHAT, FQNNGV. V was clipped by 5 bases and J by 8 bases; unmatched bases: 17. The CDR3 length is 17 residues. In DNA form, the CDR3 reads TGTGCCAGCAGCGCACTCACAGGGGGAGTTAAAGGGGATGAGCAGTTCTTC. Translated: CASSALTGGVKGDEQFF.

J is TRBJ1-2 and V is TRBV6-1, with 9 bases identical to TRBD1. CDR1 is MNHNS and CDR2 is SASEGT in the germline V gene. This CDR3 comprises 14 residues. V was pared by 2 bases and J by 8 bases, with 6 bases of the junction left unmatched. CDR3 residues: CASSEYRTGEGYTF. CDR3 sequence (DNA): TGTGCCAGCAGTGAATATAGGACAGGGGAGGGCTACACCTTC.

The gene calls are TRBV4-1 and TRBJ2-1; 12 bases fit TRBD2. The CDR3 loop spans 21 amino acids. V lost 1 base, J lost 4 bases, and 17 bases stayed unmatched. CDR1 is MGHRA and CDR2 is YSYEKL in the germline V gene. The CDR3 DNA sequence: TGCGCCAGCAGCCAAGCTCGACTAGCGGGAGCTTTACGGAGAACTTACAATGAGCAGTTCTTC. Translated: CASSQARLAGALRRTYNEQFF.

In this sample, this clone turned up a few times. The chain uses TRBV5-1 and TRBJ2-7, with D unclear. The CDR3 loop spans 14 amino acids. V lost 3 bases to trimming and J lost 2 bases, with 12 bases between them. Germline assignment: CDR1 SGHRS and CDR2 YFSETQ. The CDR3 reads CASSSTAGTYEQYF. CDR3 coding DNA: TGCGCCAGCAGCTCCACGGCCGGTACCTACGAGCAGTACTTC.

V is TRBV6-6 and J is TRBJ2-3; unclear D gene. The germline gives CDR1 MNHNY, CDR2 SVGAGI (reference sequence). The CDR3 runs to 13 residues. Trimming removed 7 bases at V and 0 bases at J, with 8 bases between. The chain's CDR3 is CASTPYSTDTQYF. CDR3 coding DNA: TGTGCCAGCACTCCGTATAGCACAGATACGCAGTATTTT.

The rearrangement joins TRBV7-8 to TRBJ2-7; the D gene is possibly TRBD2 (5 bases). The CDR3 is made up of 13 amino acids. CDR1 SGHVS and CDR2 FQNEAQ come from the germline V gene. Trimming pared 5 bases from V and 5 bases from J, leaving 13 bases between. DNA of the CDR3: TGTGCCAGCAGCCCACCCGGAGGTAACGAGCAGTACTTC. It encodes CASSPPGGNEQYF.

CDR3 nucleotide sequence: TGTGCCAGCAGCTTAGGCGGGGGGCAAGGCTACACCTTC. The encoded protein is CASSLGGGQGYTF. The chain carries TRBV7-9 and TRBJ1-2; D is possibly TRBD1 (6 bases). The length of the CDR3 is 13 residues. With 1 base removed from V and 8 bases from J, the gap between germline ends came to 11 bases. Germline lookup yields CDR1 SEHNR and CDR2 FQNEAQ (reference sequence). The whole variable domain, remainder taken from reference TRBV7-9 and TRBJ1-2, is DTGVSQNPRHKITKRGQNVTFRCDPISEHNRLYWYRQTLGQGPEFLTYFQNEAQLEKSRLLSDRFSAERPKGSFSTLEIQRTEQGDSAMYLCASSLGGGQGYTFGSGTRLTVV.

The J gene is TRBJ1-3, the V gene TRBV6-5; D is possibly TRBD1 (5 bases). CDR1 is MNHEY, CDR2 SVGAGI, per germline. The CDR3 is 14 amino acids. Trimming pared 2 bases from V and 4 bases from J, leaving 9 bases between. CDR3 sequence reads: CASSYTGLGNTIYF. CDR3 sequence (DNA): TGTGCCAGCAGTTACACGGGACTCGGAAACACCATATATTTT.

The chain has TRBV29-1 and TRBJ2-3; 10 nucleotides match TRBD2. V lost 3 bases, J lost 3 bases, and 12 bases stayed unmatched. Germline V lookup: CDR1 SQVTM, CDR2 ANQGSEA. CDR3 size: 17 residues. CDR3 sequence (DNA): TGCAGCGTTGACCCTAGCGGGAGTTTTTTGGGTACAGATACGCAGTATTTT. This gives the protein CSVDPSGSFLGTDTQYF.

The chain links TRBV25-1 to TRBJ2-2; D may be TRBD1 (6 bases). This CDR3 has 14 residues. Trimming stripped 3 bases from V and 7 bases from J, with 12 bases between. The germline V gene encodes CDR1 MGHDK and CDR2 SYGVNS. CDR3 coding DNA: TGTGCCAGCAGTGATCGAGGACAGAACGGGGAGCTGTTTTTT. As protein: CASSDRGQNGELFF.

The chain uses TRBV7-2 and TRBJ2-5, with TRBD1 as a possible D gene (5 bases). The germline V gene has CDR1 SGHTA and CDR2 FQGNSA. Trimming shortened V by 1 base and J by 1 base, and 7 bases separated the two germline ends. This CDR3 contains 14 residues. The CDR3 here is CASSLGTTQETQYF. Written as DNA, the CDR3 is TGTGCCAGCAGCTTAGGGACAACCCAAGAGACCCAGTACTTC.

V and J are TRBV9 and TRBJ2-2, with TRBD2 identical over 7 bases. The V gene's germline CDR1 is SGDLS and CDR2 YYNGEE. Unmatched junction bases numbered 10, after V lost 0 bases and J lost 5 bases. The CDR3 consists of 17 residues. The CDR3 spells CASSVGLRGGRTGELFF. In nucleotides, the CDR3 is TGTGCCAGCAGCGTAGGCTTACGTGGCGGGAGAACCGGGGAGCTGTTTTTT. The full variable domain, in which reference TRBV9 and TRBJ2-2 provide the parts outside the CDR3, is DSGVTQTPKHLITATGQRVTLRCSPRSGDLSVYWYQQSLDQGLQFLIQYYNGEERAKGNILERFSAQQFPDLHSELNLSSLELGDSALYFCASSVGLRGGRTGELFFGEGSRLTVL.

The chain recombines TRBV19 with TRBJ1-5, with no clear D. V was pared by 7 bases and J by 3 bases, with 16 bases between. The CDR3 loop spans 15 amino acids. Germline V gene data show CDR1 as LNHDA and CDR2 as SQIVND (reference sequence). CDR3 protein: CASNHAAVYNQPQHF. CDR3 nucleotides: TGTGCCAGTAATCACGCGGCGGTATACAATCAGCCCCAGCATTTT.